The 22 T cell receptor beta chains below all came from one sample that was sequenced in a study of T cell repertoires in cytomegalovirus infection. TCRdb re-analysed the reads in MiXCR, keeping a single row per CDR3 protein. The table lists 400,000 or so distinct CDR3 sequences, roughly 30% of them singletons. Sample: PBMCs. The source of these receptors is a human donor in good health (CMV status not recorded). Some clones in this sample may be carry-over from other donors' samples.

The chain couples TRBV7-9 to TRBJ2-7; 7 nucleotides align to TRBD2. V shed 5 bases, J shed 7 bases, and the junction held 17 bases outside the gene matches. The CDR3 is 16 residues long. CDR1 and CDR2 from the germline V gene are SEHNR and FQNEAQ (reference sequence). CDR3 nucleotides: TGTGCCAGCAGCAAACCCAGCGGGGCGCACGGGGGAGAGCAGTACTTC. Protein product: CASSKPSGAHGGEQYF.

The sample holds one count of this clonotype. This chain connects TRBV2 to TRBJ2-7, with D perhaps TRBD1 (6 bases). V lost 6 bases to trimming and J lost 2 bases, with 17 bases between them. CDR1 and CDR2 from the germline V gene are SNHLY and FYNNEI. The CDR3 spans 15 residues. CDR3 amino acids: CASRNDRLSPYEQYF. CDR3 DNA sequence: TGTGCCAGCAGGAACGACAGGCTCTCACCCTACGAGCAGTACTTC. The full variable domain, in which reference TRBV2 and TRBJ2-7 provide the parts outside the CDR3, is EPEVTQTPSHQVTQMGQEVILRCVPISNHLYFYWYRQILGQKVEFLVSFYNNEISEKSEIFDDQFSVERPDGSNFTLKIRSTKLEDSAMYFCASRNDRLSPYEQYFGPGTRLTVT.

This clonotype was detected once. The rearrangement links TRBV7-8 to TRBJ2-2; D is uncertain. This CDR3 contains 15 residues. The germline CDR1 and CDR2 sequences are SGHVS and FQNEAQ. The V gene lost 5 bases and the J gene lost 5 bases, with 15 bases spanning the gap. CDR3 residues: CASSPDMWRTGELFF. The CDR3 region has the DNA TGTGCCAGCAGCCCCGACATGTGGCGGACCGGGGAGCTGTTTTTT. The full variable domain, rest sourced from reference TRBV7-8 and TRBJ2-2, is GAGVSQSPRYKVAKRGQDVALRCDPISGHVSLFWYQQALGQGPEFLTYFQNEAQLDKSGLPSDRFFAERPEGSVSTLKIQRTQQEDSAVYLCASSPDMWRTGELFFGEGSRLTVL.

The table lists this clonotype with many counts. The V and J genes are TRBV7-2 and TRBJ2-7, with a possible D match to TRBD1 (5 bases). The germline gives CDR1 SGHTA, CDR2 FQGNSA. The CDR3 totals 15 residues. V was clipped by 2 bases and J by 2 bases, with 13 bases between them. CDR3 amino acids: CASSLQGEPTYEQYF. CDR3 bases: TGTGCCAGCAGCTTACAAGGGGAACCCACCTACGAGCAGTACTTC. The whole variable domain, filled in from reference TRBV7-2 and TRBJ2-7, reads GAGVSQSPSNKVTEKGKDVELRCDPISGHTALYWYRQSLGQGLEFLIYFQGNSAPDKSGLPSDRFSAERTGGSVSTLTIQRTQQEDSAVYLCASSLQGEPTYEQYFGPGTRLTVT.

The CDR3 is CASSLGDSSYGYTF. CDR3 in DNA: TGCGCCAGCAGCTTGGGGGACAGCTCGTATGGCTACACCTTC. This chain joins TRBV5-1 and TRBJ1-2, with 7 bases identical to TRBD1. The CDR3 contains 14 residues. V shed 0 bases, J shed 5 bases, and the junction held 4 bases outside the gene matches. CDR1 is SGHRS and CDR2 is YFSETQ in the germline V gene.

The chain is built from TRBV6-1 and TRBJ2-7, with D unresolved. This CDR3 is built from 13 residues. CDR1 MNHNS and CDR2 SASEGT come from the germline V gene. Trimming pared 3 bases from V and 3 bases from J, leaving 9 bases between. The DNA for the CDR3 is TGTGCCAGCAGTGACCGGCCCGGCTACGAGCAGTACTTC. This codes for CASSDRPGYEQYF.

At least ten counts were recorded for this clonotype. The V call is TRBV7-2, the J call TRBJ2-5, with D hard to call. The CDR3 is 14 residues long. The V end lost 2 bases, the J end lost 1 base, and 8 bases lay between the germline ends. Germline-derived CDR1 and CDR2 are SGHTA and FQGNSA. The CDR3 here is CASSLKAFQETQYF. Written as DNA, the CDR3 is TGTGCCAGCAGCTTAAAGGCTTTCCAAGAGACCCAGTACTTC.

This clonotype was detected ten times or more. V is TRBV7-2 and J is TRBJ2-5; possibly TRBD2 for D (7 bases). Germline CDR1 SGHTA, CDR2 FQGNSA. The V end was cut by 5 bases, the J end by 2 bases, with 18 bases between. The CDR3 extends over 16 amino acids. As DNA, the CDR3 is TGTGCCAGCAGCCTTATTGGCGGGGGCACACAAGAGACCCAGTACTTC. Protein product: CASSLIGGGTQETQYF.

This clonotype was observed once. V usage is TRBV6-6 and J usage is TRBJ1-5; the D is unclear. The V and J ends lost 0 bases and 0 bases respectively, with 6 bases between them. The CDR3 has 15 residues. CDR1 MNHNY and CDR2 SVGAGI come from the germline V gene (reference sequence). This CDR3 is CASSYSWHSNQPQHF. CDR3 nucleotide sequence: TGTGCCAGCAGTTACTCGTGGCATAGCAATCAGCCCCAGCATTTT.

The chain uses TRBV6-8 and TRBJ2-5; D is possibly TRBD1 or TRBD2 (7 bases each). The length of the CDR3 is 14 residues. Germline V lookup: CDR1 MNHGY, CDR2 SAAAGT. V was pared by 6 bases and J by 5 bases, with 16 bases between. The CDR3 sequence is CASSLQGRDETQYF. In DNA, the CDR3 is TGTGCCAGCAGCCTACAGGGGAGGGACGAGACCCAGTACTTC.

This clonotype was seen just once. The chain combines TRBV5-3 with TRBJ2-2; 10 bases line up with TRBD1. TRBV5-3 is reported as an ORF; its role is uncertain. V trimming: 8 bases; J trimming: 4 bases; junction bases outside the gene matches: 11. The CDR3 is 16 residues long. CDR3 region: CASRFAGQGGTGELFF. CDR3 in DNA: TGTGCCAGCAGATTTGCCGGACAGGGGGGCACCGGGGAGCTGTTTTTT.

This chain links TRBV7-3 with TRBJ1-2; 9 positions agree with TRBD1. The germline CDR1 and CDR2 sequences are SGHTA and FQGTGA. V trimming: 5 bases; J trimming: 8 bases; junction bases outside the gene matches: 9. This CDR3 contains 14 residues. CDR3: CASSLGQGLGGYTF. The CDR3 coding sequence is TGTGCCAGCAGCCTTGGACAGGGGTTAGGGGGCTACACCTTC.

Concerning this clonotype: This clone may be a read error of a much larger clone one base away. The rearrangement links TRBV7-2 to TRBJ2-1; 7 bases match TRBD2. Germline CDR1 reads SGHTA; CDR2 reads FQGNSA. The CDR3 length is 21 residues. The CDR3 nucleotides read TGTGCCAGCAGCTTAGTCCCCCTAGGTCGCGGGGGTTTAAGCTCCTACAATGATCAGTTCTTC. This translates into CASSLVPLGRGGLSSYNDQFF.

Worth noting for this clonotype: With a much larger clone just one base away, this may be a read error. V gene TRBV7-2 combines with J gene TRBJ1-1; 7 positions agree with TRBD1. Germline V gene data show CDR1 as SGHTA and CDR2 as FQGNSA. The CDR3 is 15 residues long. This CDR3 is CASSLKPGGNSEAFF. As DNA, the CDR3 is TGTGCCAGCAGCTTAAAGCCAGGGGGGAACTCTGAAGCTTTCTTT.

This clonotype showed up just a few times. This chain joins TRBV27 and TRBJ1-1; 9 positions agree with TRBD1. CDR3 length: 15 residues. Looked up from germline, CDR1 is MNHEY and CDR2 is SMNVEV (reference sequence). The J segment lost 4 bases and the V segment lost 5 bases, leaving 8 bases of the junction unmatched. This CDR3 reads CASSPGTGKSTEAFF. CDR3 in DNA: TGTGCCAGCAGTCCCGGGACAGGGAAGAGCACTGAAGCTTTCTTT.

This clonotype appeared many times. The chain combines TRBV7-8 with TRBJ2-2; the match to TRBD1 covers 7 bases. Germline assignment: CDR1 SGHVS and CDR2 FQNEAQ. The CDR3 covers 17 residues. V trimming: 1 base; J trimming: 2 bases; junction bases outside the gene matches: 7. CDR3 sequence reads: CASSLEEGTANTGELFF. The CDR3 DNA reads as TGTGCCAGCAGCTTAGAAGAGGGGACAGCCAACACCGGGGAGCTGTTTTTT.

This chain joins TRBV6-2 or TRBV6-3 and TRBJ2-4; TRBD2 matches 11 bases. The V and J ends lost 6 bases and 1 base, in that order; junction bases with no gene match: 5. The germline gives CDR1 MNHEY, CDR2 SVGEGT. CDR3 size: 16 residues. In nucleotides, the CDR3 is TGTGCCAGCAGGACTCCTAGCGGGGGGGCCAAAAACATTCAGTACTTC. This sequence encodes CASRTPSGGAKNIQYF.

This clonotype showed up just a few times. CDR3 residues: CASQGVYEQYF. In nucleotides, the CDR3 is TGTGCCAGCCAAGGGGTCTACGAGCAGTACTTC. The chain is built from TRBV28 and TRBJ2-7; TRBD1 might be the D (5 bases). Trimming took 8 bases from V and 3 from J, leaving 8 bases between them. The CDR3 contains 11 residues. Germline CDR1 MDHEN, CDR2 SYDVKM. The full variable domain, with the rest looked up from reference TRBV28 and TRBJ2-7, is DVKVTQSSRYLVKRTGEKVFLECVQDMDHENMFWYRQDPGLGLRLIYFSYDVKMKEKGDIPEGYSVSREKKERFSLILESASTNQTSMYLCASQGVYEQYFGPGTRLTVT.

This clonotype was seen a few times. The chain combines TRBV7-6 with TRBJ2-3; D is possibly TRBD2 (7 bases). V was cut by 5 bases and J by 4 bases, with 19 bases left in between. From germline, CDR1 is SGHVS and CDR2 FNYEAQ. This CDR3 region has 16 residues. The CDR3 is CASSRGGLASPDTQYF. Here the CDR3 DNA reads TGTGCCAGCAGCCGCGGGGGCCTAGCTAGCCCAGATACGCAGTATTTT.

This clonotype was detected a few times. V usage is TRBV7-8 and J usage is TRBJ2-1; D might be TRBD2 (6 bases). The germline CDR1 and CDR2 sequences are SGHVS and FQNEAQ. This CDR3 spans 15 amino acids. The germline V and J ends were trimmed by 1 base and 3 bases, with 10 bases remaining between them. CDR3 coding DNA: TGTGCCAGCAGCTTAGTTGCGGGGCTCTACAATGAGCAGTTCTTC. Residues: CASSLVAGLYNEQFF.

Concerning this clonotype itself: With a much larger clone just one base away, this may be a read error. The genes are TRBV4-3 and TRBJ2-7; 10 bases map to TRBD2. Germline CDR1 reads LGHNA; CDR2 reads YSLEER. The CDR3 consists of 15 residues. CDR3 amino acids: CASSQLAGEFYEKYF. Written as DNA, the CDR3 is TGCGCCAGCAGCCAACTAGCGGGGGAATTCTACGAGAAGTACTTC.

This clonotype was seen repeatedly, ten times or more. The chain recombines TRBV12-5 with TRBJ2-1; TRBD2 agrees at 8 bases. The CDR3 sequence is 17 residues long. Per the germline V gene, CDR1 is LGHNT and CDR2 is FRNRAP. V was clipped by 0 bases and J by 3 bases; unmatched bases: 7. This chain's CDR3 is CASGLVRSAGGYNEQFF. CDR3 in DNA: TGTGCTAGTGGTTTGGTACGATCGGCGGGGGGCTACAATGAGCAGTTCTTC.